This is a list of T cell receptor beta chains from one sample in a study of identical twins. Each CDR3 protein is one row after TCRdb ran MiXCR on the 5' RACE reads. In the table there are 550,000 to 700,000 distinct CDR3 sequences, approximately 21% of which are singletons. These records were also assigned to another study, of T cells expressing NK-cell markers.

Sample: PBMCs. The receptors were sampled from a woman aged 18-29 years in good health. Each CDR3 is given with its conserved first and last residue. D genes are given only for firm matches. Only part of the rows carry a size: once, few, many, or a class if the clone is expanded.

D gene: TRBD2
J gene: TRBJ2-1
clone size: few
V gene: TRBV20-1
CDR3 DNA: TGCAGTGCTTCGGCCGGGACTAGCGGGAGCCTCAATGAGCAGTTCTTC
CDR3 protein: CSASAGTSGSLNEQFF

D gene: -
J gene: TRBJ2-5
clone size: few
V gene: TRBV6-6
CDR3 DNA: TGTGCCAGCACAATAGGGGAGACCCAGTACTTC
CDR3 protein: CASTIGETQYF

D gene: -
J gene: TRBJ1-5
clone size: few
V gene: TRBV7-2
CDR3 DNA: TGTGCCAGCAGCTTAGTCGCCGTCCAGCCCCAGCATTTT
CDR3 protein: CASSLVAVQPQHF

D gene: -
J gene: TRBJ1-5
clone size: few
V gene: TRBV6-5
CDR3 DNA: TGTGCCAGCAGTTTCGTAGGGCCGGGGCAGCCCCAGCATTTT
CDR3 protein: CASSFVGPGQPQHF

D gene: -
J gene: TRBJ2-7
clone size: -
V gene: TRBV24-1
CDR3 DNA: TGTGCCACCAGTGCCCTGGGGGGACAGTCCTACGAGCAGTACTTC
CDR3 protein: CATSALGGQSYEQYF

D gene: TRBD1
J gene: TRBJ2-5
clone size: few
V gene: TRBV12-3/TRBV12-4
CDR3 DNA: TGTGCCAGCAGCTACCAGACAGGGTACGAGACCCAGTACTTC
CDR3 protein: CASSYQTGYETQYF

D gene: TRBD2
J gene: TRBJ2-3
clone size: many
V gene: TRBV20-1
CDR3 DNA: TGCAGTGCTAGAGATTGGCTAGCGGGGAGCACAGATACGCAGTATTTT
CDR3 protein: CSARDWLAGSTDTQYF

D gene: -
J gene: TRBJ2-3
clone size: few
V gene: TRBV6-1
CDR3 DNA: TGTGCCAGCAGTCTAGCAGACTTCACAGATACGCAGTATTTT
CDR3 protein: CASSLADFTDTQYF

D gene: -
J gene: TRBJ1-1
clone size: -
V gene: TRBV6-1
CDR3 DNA: TGTGCCAGCAGCCCAACCGGGCTAGGGGCTGAAGCTTTCTTT
CDR3 protein: CASSPTGLGAEAFF

D gene: -
J gene: TRBJ2-2
clone size: -
V gene: TRBV5-5
CDR3 DNA: TGTGCCAGCAGCTTCGGTCTCCCCACCGGGGAGCTGTTTTTT
CDR3 protein: CASSFGLPTGELFF

D gene: -
J gene: TRBJ2-5
clone size: few
V gene: TRBV2
CDR3 DNA: TGTGCCAGCATAACGCGGGATCGAGAGACCCAGTACTTC
CDR3 protein: CASITRDRETQYF

D gene: -
J gene: TRBJ1-2
clone size: many
V gene: TRBV6-1
CDR3 DNA: TGTGCCAGCACTGCCTTCGAGAGGCTCTATGGCTACACCTTC
CDR3 protein: CASTAFERLYGYTF

D gene: -
J gene: TRBJ2-3
clone size: -
V gene: TRBV18
CDR3 DNA: TGTGCCAGCTCACCACCGGGGCGCGATTGGAGGACACGCACAGATACGCAGTATTTT
CDR3 protein: CASSPPGRDWRTRTDTQYF

D gene: -
J gene: TRBJ2-7
clone size: -
V gene: TRBV4-3
CDR3 DNA: TGCGCCAGCAGCCAAGAACGCCTAGCGTTCACCTACGAGCAGTACTTC
CDR3 protein: CASSQERLAFTYEQYF

D gene: -
J gene: TRBJ2-5
clone size: many
V gene: TRBV20-1
CDR3 DNA: TGCAGTGCCCATGACAGAATCCAAGAGACCCAGTACTTC
CDR3 protein: CSAHDRIQETQYF

D gene: -
J gene: TRBJ2-2
clone size: -
V gene: TRBV12-3/TRBV12-4
CDR3 DNA: TGTGCCAGCACCCAACATGGGTTCACCGGGGAGCTGTTTTTT
CDR3 protein: CASTQHGFTGELFF

D gene: -
J gene: TRBJ2-7
clone size: few
V gene: TRBV19
CDR3 DNA: TGTGCCAGTAGTATAGCAACCGGAGCGGGTCAGCAGTACTTC
CDR3 protein: CASSIATGAGQQYF

D gene: -
J gene: TRBJ1-1
clone size: -
V gene: TRBV12-3/TRBV12-4
CDR3 DNA: TGTGCCAGCAGTGACACAGACTTGTTCCGGGAAGCTTTCTTT
CDR3 protein: CASSDTDLFREAFF

D gene: -
J gene: TRBJ2-1
clone size: few
V gene: TRBV10-1
CDR3 DNA: TGCGCCAGCAGTGAGTCGGACTACCGAAGGGATGAGCAGTTCTTC
CDR3 protein: CASSESDYRRDEQFF

D gene: -
J gene: TRBJ2-1
clone size: -
V gene: TRBV12-3/TRBV12-4
CDR3 DNA: TGTGCCAGCAGTCTACACGTACTGTTCAACCCCAGGGGTGAGCAGTTCTTC
CDR3 protein: CASSLHVLFNPRGEQFF